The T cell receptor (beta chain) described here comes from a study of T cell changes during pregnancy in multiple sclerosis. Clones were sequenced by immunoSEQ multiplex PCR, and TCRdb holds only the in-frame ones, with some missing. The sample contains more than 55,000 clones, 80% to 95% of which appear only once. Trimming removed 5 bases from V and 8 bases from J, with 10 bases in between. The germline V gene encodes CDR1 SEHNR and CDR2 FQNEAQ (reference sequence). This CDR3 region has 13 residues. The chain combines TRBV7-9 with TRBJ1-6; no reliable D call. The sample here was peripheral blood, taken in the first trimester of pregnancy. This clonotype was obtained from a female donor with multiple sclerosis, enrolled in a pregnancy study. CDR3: CASSPRTYSPLHF. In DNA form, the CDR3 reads TGTGCCAGCAGCCCTAGGACTTATTCACCCCTCCACTTT.